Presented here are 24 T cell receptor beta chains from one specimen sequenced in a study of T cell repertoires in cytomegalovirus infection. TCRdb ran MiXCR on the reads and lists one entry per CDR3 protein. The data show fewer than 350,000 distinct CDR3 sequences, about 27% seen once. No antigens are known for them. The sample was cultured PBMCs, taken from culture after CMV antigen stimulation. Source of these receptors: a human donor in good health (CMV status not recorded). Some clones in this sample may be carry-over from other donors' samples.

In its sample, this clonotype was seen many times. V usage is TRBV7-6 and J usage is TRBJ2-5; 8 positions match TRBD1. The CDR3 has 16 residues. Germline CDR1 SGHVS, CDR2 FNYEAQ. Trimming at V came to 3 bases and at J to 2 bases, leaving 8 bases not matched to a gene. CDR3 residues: CASSLGTGGGQETQYF. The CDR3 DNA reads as TGTGCCAGCAGCTTGGGGACAGGAGGAGGTCAAGAGACCCAGTACTTC.

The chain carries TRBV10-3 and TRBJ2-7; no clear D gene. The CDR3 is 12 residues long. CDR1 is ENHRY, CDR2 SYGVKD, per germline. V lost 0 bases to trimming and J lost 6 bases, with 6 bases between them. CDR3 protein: CAISESSVEQYF. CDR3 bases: TGTGCCATCAGTGAGTCAAGCGTCGAGCAGTACTTC.

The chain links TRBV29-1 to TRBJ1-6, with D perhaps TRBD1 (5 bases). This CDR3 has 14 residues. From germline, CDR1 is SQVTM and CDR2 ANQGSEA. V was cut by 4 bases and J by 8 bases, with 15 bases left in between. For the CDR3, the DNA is TGCAGCGTTGGTGAAGGGTCAGGGCATTCACCCCTCCACTTT. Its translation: CSVGEGSGHSPLHF.

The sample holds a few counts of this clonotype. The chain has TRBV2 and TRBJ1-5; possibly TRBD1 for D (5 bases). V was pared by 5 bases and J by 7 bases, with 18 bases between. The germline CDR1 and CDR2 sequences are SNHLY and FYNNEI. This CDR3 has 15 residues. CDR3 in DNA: TGTGCCAGCAGTAATTCCGGGACCGCAGGACAGCCCCAGCATTTT. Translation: CASSNSGTAGQPQHF.

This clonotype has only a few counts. The CDR3 region has the DNA TGCAGTGCTCGGGACGGTCGAGCAACTAATGAAAAACTGTTTTTT. Translation gives CSARDGRATNEKLFF. The V call is TRBV20-1, the J call TRBJ1-4, with a tentative D call TRBD1 (5 bases). Germline V gives CDR1 DFQATT, CDR2 SNEGSKA (reference sequence). The CDR3 runs 15 residues. Trimming took 5 bases from V and 0 from J, leaving 13 bases between them.

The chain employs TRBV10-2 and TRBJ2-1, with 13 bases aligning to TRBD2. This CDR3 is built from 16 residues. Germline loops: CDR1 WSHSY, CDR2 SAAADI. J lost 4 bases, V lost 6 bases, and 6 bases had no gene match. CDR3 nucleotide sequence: TGCGCCAGCAGGGGGGGGACTAGCGGGATTTACAATGAGCAGTTCTTC. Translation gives CASRGGTSGIYNEQFF.

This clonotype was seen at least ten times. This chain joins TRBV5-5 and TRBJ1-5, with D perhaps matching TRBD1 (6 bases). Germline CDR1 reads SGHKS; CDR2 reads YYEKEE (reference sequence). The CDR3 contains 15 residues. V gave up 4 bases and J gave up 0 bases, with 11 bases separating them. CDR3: CASSTDSLSNQPQHF. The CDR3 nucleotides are TGTGCCAGCAGCACGGACAGCCTTAGCAATCAGCCCCAGCATTTT. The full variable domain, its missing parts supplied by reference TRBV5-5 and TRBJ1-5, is DAGVTQSPTHLIKTRGQQVTLRCSPISGHKSVSWYQQVLGQGPQFIFQYYEKEERGRGNFPDRFSARQFPNYSSELNVNALLLGDSALYLCASSTDSLSNQPQHFGDGTRLSIL.

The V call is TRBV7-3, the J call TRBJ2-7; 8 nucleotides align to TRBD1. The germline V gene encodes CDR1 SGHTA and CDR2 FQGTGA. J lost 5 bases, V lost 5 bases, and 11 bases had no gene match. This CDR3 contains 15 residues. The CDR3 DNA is TGTGCCAGCAGCCGCGAGACAGGGGTTGGCCACGAGCAGTACTTC. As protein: CASSRETGVGHEQYF.

This chain's CDR3 is CASSVQGYTEAFF. CDR3 DNA: TGTGCCAGCAGCGTACAGGGATACACTGAAGCTTTCTTT. The chain recombines TRBV9 with TRBJ1-1, with D possibly TRBD1 on 5 matching bases. This CDR3 is built from 13 residues. Trimming removed 1 base at V and 3 bases at J, with 7 bases between. Germline CDR1 is SGDLS and CDR2 is YYNGEE.

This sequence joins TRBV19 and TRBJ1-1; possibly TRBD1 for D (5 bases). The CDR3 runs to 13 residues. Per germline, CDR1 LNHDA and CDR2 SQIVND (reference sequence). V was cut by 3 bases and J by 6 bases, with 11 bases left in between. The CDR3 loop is CASSIPPRAEAFF. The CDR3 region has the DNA TGTGCCAGTAGTATCCCCCCCAGGGCTGAAGCTTTCTTT. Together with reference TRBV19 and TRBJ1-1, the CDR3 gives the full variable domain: DGGITQSPKYLFRKEGQNVTLSCEQNLNHDAMYWYRQDPGQGLRLIYYSQIVNDFQKGDIAEGYSVSREKKESFPLTVTSAQKNPTAFYLCASSIPPRAEAFFGQGTRLTVV.

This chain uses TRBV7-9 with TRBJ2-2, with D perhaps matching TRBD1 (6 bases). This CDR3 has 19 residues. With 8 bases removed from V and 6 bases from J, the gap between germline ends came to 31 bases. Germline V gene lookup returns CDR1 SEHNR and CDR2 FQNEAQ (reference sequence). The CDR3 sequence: CASFLGPPTGSLNPGELFF. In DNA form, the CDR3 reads TGTGCCAGCTTCCTGGGCCCACCGACAGGATCCCTAAACCCCGGGGAGCTGTTTTTT.

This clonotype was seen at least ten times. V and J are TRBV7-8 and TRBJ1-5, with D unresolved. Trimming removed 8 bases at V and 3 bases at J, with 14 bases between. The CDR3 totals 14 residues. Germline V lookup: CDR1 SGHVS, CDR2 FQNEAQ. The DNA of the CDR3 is TGTGCCAGCTCCATGCGGGTTTACAATCAGCCCCAGCATTTT. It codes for CASSMRVYNQPQHF.

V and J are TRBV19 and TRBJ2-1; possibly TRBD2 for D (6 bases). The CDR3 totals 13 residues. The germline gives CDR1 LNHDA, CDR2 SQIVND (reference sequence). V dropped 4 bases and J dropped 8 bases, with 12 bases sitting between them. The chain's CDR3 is CASSRRGRDEQFF. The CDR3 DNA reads TGTGCCAGTAGTAGGCGGGGACGAGATGAGCAGTTCTTC. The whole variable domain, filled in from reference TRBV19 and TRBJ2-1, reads DGGITQSPKYLFRKEGQNVTLSCEQNLNHDAMYWYRQDPGQGLRLIYYSQIVNDFQKGDIAEGYSVSREKKESFPLTVTSAQKNPTAFYLCASSRRGRDEQFFGPGTRLTVL.

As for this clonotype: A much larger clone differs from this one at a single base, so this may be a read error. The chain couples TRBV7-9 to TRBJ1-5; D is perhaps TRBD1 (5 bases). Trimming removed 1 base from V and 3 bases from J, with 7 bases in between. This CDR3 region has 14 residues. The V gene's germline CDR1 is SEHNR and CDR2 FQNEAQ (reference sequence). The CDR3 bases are TGTGCCAGCAGCTTAGACAGGATCAATCAGCCCCAGCATTTT. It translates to CASSLDRINQPQHF.

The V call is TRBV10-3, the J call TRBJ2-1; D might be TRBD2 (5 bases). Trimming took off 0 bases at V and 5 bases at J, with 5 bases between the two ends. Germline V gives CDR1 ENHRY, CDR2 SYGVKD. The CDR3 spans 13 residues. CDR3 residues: CAISESRDNEQFF. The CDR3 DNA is TGTGCCATCAGTGAGTCGAGGGACAATGAGCAGTTCTTC.

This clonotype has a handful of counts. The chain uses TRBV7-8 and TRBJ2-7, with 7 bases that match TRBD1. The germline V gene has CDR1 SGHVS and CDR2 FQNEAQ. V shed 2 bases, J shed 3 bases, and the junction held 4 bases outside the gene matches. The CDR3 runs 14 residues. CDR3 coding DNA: TGTGCCAGCAGCTTAAGGGGACAGAGCTACGAGCAGTACTTC. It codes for CASSLRGQSYEQYF.

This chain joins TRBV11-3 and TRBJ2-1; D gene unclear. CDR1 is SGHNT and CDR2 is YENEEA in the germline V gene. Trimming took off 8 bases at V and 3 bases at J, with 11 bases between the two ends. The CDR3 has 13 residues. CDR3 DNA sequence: TGTGCCAGCTCCCAAAGGCGCTACAATGAGCAGTTCTTC. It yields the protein CASSQRRYNEQFF.

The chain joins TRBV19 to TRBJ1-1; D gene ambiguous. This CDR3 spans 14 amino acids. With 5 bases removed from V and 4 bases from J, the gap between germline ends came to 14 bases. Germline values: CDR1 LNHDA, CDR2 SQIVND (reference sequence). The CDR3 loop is CASSPLWTSTEAFF. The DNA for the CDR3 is TGTGCCAGTAGTCCCCTCTGGACGTCCACTGAAGCTTTCTTT. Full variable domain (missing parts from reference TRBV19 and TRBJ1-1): DGGITQSPKYLFRKEGQNVTLSCEQNLNHDAMYWYRQDPGQGLRLIYYSQIVNDFQKGDIAEGYSVSREKKESFPLTVTSAQKNPTAFYLCASSPLWTSTEAFFGQGTRLTVV.

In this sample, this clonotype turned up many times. CDR3 amino acids: CASNQNSAGGSTDTQYF. In DNA form, the CDR3 reads TGTGCCAGCAACCAAAATTCCGCGGGGGGGAGCACAGATACGCAGTATTTT. The chain combines TRBV12-3 or TRBV12-4 with TRBJ2-3; 9 bases align to TRBD2. The CDR3 has 17 amino acids. Germline trimming cut 7 bases from V and 0 bases from J; bases unmatched to any gene: 11.

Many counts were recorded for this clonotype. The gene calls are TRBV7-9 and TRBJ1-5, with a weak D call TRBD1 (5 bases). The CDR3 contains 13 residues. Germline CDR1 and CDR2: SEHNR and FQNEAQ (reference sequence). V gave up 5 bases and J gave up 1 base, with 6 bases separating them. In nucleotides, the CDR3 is TGTGCCAGCAGCAGGGACAGCAATCAGCCCCAGCATTTT. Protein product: CASSRDSNQPQHF.

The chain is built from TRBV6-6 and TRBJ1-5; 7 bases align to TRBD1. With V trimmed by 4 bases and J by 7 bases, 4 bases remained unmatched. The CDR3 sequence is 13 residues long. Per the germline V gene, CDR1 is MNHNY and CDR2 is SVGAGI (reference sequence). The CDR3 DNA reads TGTGCCAGCAGTTGGGACAGACTGCAGCCCCAGCATTTT. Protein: CASSWDRLQPQHF.

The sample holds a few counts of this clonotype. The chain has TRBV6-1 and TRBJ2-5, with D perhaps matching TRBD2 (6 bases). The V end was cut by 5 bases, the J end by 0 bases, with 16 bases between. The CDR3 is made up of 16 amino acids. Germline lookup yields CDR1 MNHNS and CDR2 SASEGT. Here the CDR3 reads CASSSSRASDQETQYF. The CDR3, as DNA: TGTGCCAGCAGTTCAAGCAGGGCTAGCGACCAAGAGACCCAGTACTTC.

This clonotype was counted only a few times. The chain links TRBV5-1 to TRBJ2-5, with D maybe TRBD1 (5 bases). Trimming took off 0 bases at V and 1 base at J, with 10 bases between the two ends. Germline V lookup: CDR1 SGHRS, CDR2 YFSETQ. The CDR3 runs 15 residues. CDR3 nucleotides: TGCGCCAGCAGCTTGGACGCGGACACCCAAGAGACCCAGTACTTC. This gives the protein CASSLDADTQETQYF.

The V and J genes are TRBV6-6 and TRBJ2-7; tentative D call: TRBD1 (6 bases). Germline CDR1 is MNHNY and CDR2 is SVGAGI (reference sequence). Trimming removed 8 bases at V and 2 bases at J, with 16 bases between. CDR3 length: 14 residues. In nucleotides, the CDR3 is TGTGCCAGCGCGATAAGGCAGGGGACCTACGAGCAGTACTTC. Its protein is CASAIRQGTYEQYF.